What follows describes a single T cell receptor beta chain. Its antigen is currently unknown. The immunoSEQ assay was v3. The table came from immunoSEQ multiplex PCR; TCRdb's copy has only in-frame clones and leaves some out. The sample yields 50,000 or so clones, roughly 78% seen once. Time point described: pre-treatment sample, taken before nivolumab and TIL therapy. The data derive from a study of TIL therapy for anti-PD-1-resistant metastatic lung cancer. Study-wide background: Half of patients were current or former smokers.

Regarding the study as a whole: TIL clonotype persistence in blood showed no apparent association with response.

This CDR3 is 14 amino acids long. V was pared by 6 bases and J by 4 bases, with 15 bases between. The germline CDR1 and CDR2 sequences are SNHLY and FYNNEI. The source is a woman between 25 and 85 years old with non-small cell lung cancer. Material: blood, obtained at baseline. This chain links TRBV2 with TRBJ1-1; maybe TRBD1 (5 bases). The chain's CDR3 is CASSPGTLGTEAFF. The CDR3 DNA sequence: TGTGCCAGCAGCCCTGGGACTTTGGGCACTGAAGCTTTCTTT. Using reference TRBV2 and TRBJ1-1 for the parts outside the CDR3, the full variable domain is EPEVTQTPSHQVTQMGQEVILRCVPISNHLYFYWYRQILGQKVEFLVSFYNNEISEKSEIFDDQFSVERPDGSNFTLKIRSTKLEDSAMYFCASSPGTLGTEAFFGQGTRLTVV.